These 15 T cell receptor beta chains share one sample of origin, sequenced in a study of CD8 T cells in ankylosing spondylitis. Using its own MiXCR run on the 5' RACE reads, TCRdb lists one record per CDR3 protein. The table has some 120,000 distinct CDR3 sequences, roughly 13% seen once. The sample consisted of blood, either unsorted or a sorted T cell fraction (not recorded which). The receptors derive from a female donor with ankylosing spondylitis or in good health (not recorded which).

CDR3 loop: CASSAGGADEQYF. CDR3 nucleotide sequence: TGTGCCAGCAGTGCCGGGGGGGCCGACGAGCAGTACTTC. This chain links TRBV12-3 or TRBV12-4 with TRBJ2-7; 8 bases match TRBD2. Trimming cost V 5 bases and J 5 bases; bases outside gene matches: 5. The length of the CDR3 is 13 residues.

This clonotype was counted ten times or more. The chain links TRBV20-1 to TRBJ2-3; D unclear. The CDR3 runs 10 residues. V was cut by 7 bases and J by 2 bases, with 4 bases left in between. In germline, CDR1 is DFQATT, CDR2 SNEGSKA (reference sequence). In DNA, the CDR3 is TGCAGTGTTCACACAGATACGCAGTATTTT. It codes for CSVHTDTQYF.

This clonotype was recorded many times. The chain combines TRBV5-6 with TRBJ2-5; 7 nucleotides agree with TRBD2. V lost 3 bases, J lost 1 base, and 3 bases stayed unmatched. The CDR3 spans 14 residues. Looked up from germline, CDR1 is SGHDT and CDR2 is YYEEEE. Here the CDR3 DNA reads TGTGCCAGCAGCTCGCTAGCGGTCCAAGAGACCCAGTACTTC. Residues: CASSSLAVQETQYF. The entire variable domain, with the rest obtained from reference TRBV5-6 and TRBJ2-5, is as follows: DAGVTQSPTHLIKTRGQQVTLRCSPKSGHDTVSWYQQALGQGPQFIFQYYEEEERQRGNFPDRFSGHQFPNYSSELNVNALLLGDSALYLCASSSLAVQETQYFGPGTRLLVL.

At least ten counts were recorded for this clonotype. The V and J genes are TRBV5-5 and TRBJ1-4; TRBD1 agrees at 8 bases. V lost 4 bases and J lost 7; bases outside the gene matches: 6. Germline loops: CDR1 SGHKS, CDR2 YYEKEE (reference sequence). The CDR3 sequence is 14 residues long. The CDR3 region is CASSTAGQGEKLFF. CDR3 coding DNA: TGTGCCAGCAGCACGGCAGGACAGGGTGAAAAACTGTTTTTT.

This rearrangement joins TRBV12-5 to TRBJ1-2; TRBD1 is a possible D gene (5 bases). This CDR3 contains 13 residues. Germline CDR1 reads LGHNT; CDR2 reads FRNRAP. The V and J ends lost 6 bases and 6 bases respectively, with 14 bases between them. CDR3 loop: CASGTRDYDGYTF. CDR3 bases: TGTGCTAGTGGGACCCGGGACTACGATGGCTACACCTTC.

The table lists this clonotype with many counts. The V call is TRBV5-1, the J call TRBJ2-1; 13 bases line up with TRBD2. J gave up 7 bases and V 4 bases, and 5 bases lay outside the gene matches. This CDR3 spans 15 amino acids. Looked up from germline, CDR1 is SGHRS and CDR2 is YFSETQ. CDR3 protein: CASSPTGLAGNEQFF. DNA for the CDR3: TGCGCCAGCAGCCCCACGGGACTAGCGGGGAATGAGCAGTTCTTC.

This clonotype came up a few times. The chain couples TRBV5-1 to TRBJ2-1; 7 bases map to TRBD1. Germline CDR1 reads SGHRS; CDR2 reads YFSETQ. V shed 1 base and J 4 bases; nucleotides not matched to a gene: 5. The CDR3 has 15 residues. CDR3 residues: CASSLSGQKYNEQFF. CDR3 coding DNA: TGCGCCAGCAGCTTGTCGGGACAGAAGTACAATGAGCAGTTCTTC.

This clonotype was detected ten times or more. The chain employs TRBV9 and TRBJ2-1; tentative D call: TRBD1 (7 bases). CDR3 length equals 16 residues. The germline V gene encodes CDR1 SGDLS and CDR2 YYNGEE. Trimming pared 3 bases from V and 7 bases from J, leaving 20 bases between. CDR3: CASSAPGTAGPNEQFF. The CDR3 nucleotides are TGTGCCAGCAGCGCCCCCGGGACAGCGGGCCCGAATGAGCAGTTCTTC.

This clonotype turned up a few times. The rearrangement joins TRBV7-2 to TRBJ1-1, with D possibly being TRBD1 (5 bases). The V end lost 1 base, the J end lost 8 bases, and 8 bases lay between the germline ends. The CDR3 has 12 residues. Germline-derived CDR1 and CDR2 are SGHTA and FQGNSA. The CDR3 here is CASSLDYREAFF. In nucleotides, the CDR3 is TGTGCCAGCAGCTTAGATTACAGGGAAGCTTTCTTT.

The genes are TRBV20-1 and TRBJ2-1, with TRBD2 identical over 12 bases. Trimming at V came to 6 bases and at J to 4 bases, leaving 4 bases not matched to a gene. From germline, CDR1 is DFQATT and CDR2 SNEGSKA (reference sequence). The CDR3 spans 14 residues. The CDR3 DNA follows: TGCAGTGCCCGGACTAGCGGGATGTACAATGAGCAGTTCTTC. The encoded protein is CSARTSGMYNEQFF.

This chain connects TRBV7-2 to TRBJ2-7, with D tentatively TRBD1 (5 bases). CDR1 is SGHTA, CDR2 FQGNSA, per germline. V was clipped by 5 bases and J by 0 bases, with 14 bases between them. This CDR3 comprises 15 residues. CDR3: CASSLGPGASYEQYF. CDR3 nucleotides: TGTGCCAGCAGCCTAGGACCTGGGGCCTCCTACGAGCAGTACTTC.

This clonotype came up a few times. The V gene is TRBV3-1, the J gene TRBJ2-1, with 8 bases lining up with TRBD2. The length of the CDR3 is 15 residues. Germline-derived CDR1 and CDR2 are LGHDT and YNNKEL (reference sequence). V was clipped by 4 bases and J by 5 bases; unmatched bases: 7. Here the CDR3 reads CASSPTRRGDNEQFF. In DNA form, the CDR3 reads TGTGCCAGCAGCCCGACTAGGCGGGGGGACAATGAGCAGTTCTTC.

The table lists this clonotype with a few counts. V gene TRBV20-1 combines with J gene TRBJ2-5; D gene ambiguous. The ends were cut back, 2 bases at V and 7 bases at J, with 8 bases in the middle. Germline V lookup: CDR1 DFQATT, CDR2 SNEGSKA (reference sequence). The CDR3 is 11 residues long. This chain's CDR3 is CSARHTGTQYF. The CDR3 DNA reads as TGCAGTGCTAGACATACTGGGACCCAGTACTTC.

This clonotype was detected a few times. The chain employs TRBV5-1 and TRBJ2-5; D gene ambiguous. CDR3 length equals 14 residues. Germline V gives CDR1 SGHRS, CDR2 YFSETQ. V was shortened by 2 bases and J by 1 base, with 9 bases between the two germline ends. The CDR3 bases are TGCGCCAGCAGCTTCCAGAGCGCCCAAGAGACCCAGTACTTC. This gives the protein CASSFQSAQETQYF.

The chain couples TRBV18 to TRBJ1-3; D is ambiguous. The CDR3 has 16 residues. Per germline, CDR1 KGHSH and CDR2 LQKENI. The V end lost 2 bases, the J end lost 4 bases, and 15 bases lay between the germline ends. CDR3: CASSPTGPGGGNTIYF. Here the CDR3 DNA reads TGTGCCAGCTCACCAACCGGTCCGGGAGGAGGAAACACCATATATTTT. The complete variable domain, with remaining parts taken from reference TRBV18 and TRBJ1-3, reads NAGVMQNPRHLVRRRGQEARLRCSPMKGHSHVYWYRQLPEEGLKFMVYLQKENIIDESGMPKERFSAEFPKEGPSILRIQQVVRGDSAAYFCASSPTGPGGGNTIYFGEGSWLTVV.